This is a list of T cell receptor beta chains from one sample in a study of cytomegalovirus exposure and HLA in healthy donors. Here immunoSEQ multiplex PCR was the method, and the copy in TCRdb shows in-frame clones only, minus some. The sample contains over 55,000 clones, around 80% of which appear only once. Material: PBMCs. The receptor set was obtained from a woman between 25 and 40 years old in good health and CMV-seronegative. Each CDR3 is given with its conserved first and last residue. D genes are given only for firm matches. Expanded clones are given a class, and other clones once, few, many or no size at all.

>TRBD1|TRBJ2-7|TRBV30|.
TGTGCCTGGAGAGGCCGGGACAGATCCTACGAGCAGTACTTC
CAWRGRDRSYEQYF
>TRBD1|TRBJ2-3|TRBV30|.
TGTGCCTGGAGTTTAGGGGGCCTTCTCACAGATACGCAGTATTTT
CAWSLGGLLTDTQYF
>TRBD2|TRBJ2-6|TRBV4-2|hyperexpanded
TGTGCCAGCAGCCAAGATGGGGGGGCTGGGGCCAACGTCCTGACTTTC
CASSQDGGAGANVLTF
>TRBD2|TRBJ2-4|TRBV4-1|.
TGCGCCAGCAGCATTGGACTAGCGCAAACAACTATAGCCAAAAACATTCAGTACTTC
CASSIGLAQTTIAKNIQYF
>.|TRBJ1-2|TRBV27|.
TGTGCCAGCAGTTCCCCCTTGGACAGTTCGGGCTACACCTTC
CASSSPLDSSGYTF
>TRBD1|TRBJ2-1|TRBV29-1|.
TGCAGCGTTTTGACAGGGAATGAGCAGTTCTTC
CSVLTGNEQFF
>.|TRBJ1-6|TRBV30|.
TGTGCCTGGACCAGGAAGGGGAATTCACCCCTCCACTTT
CAWTRKGNSPLHF
>.|TRBJ2-5|TRBV12-5|few
TGTGCTAGTGGTTTTGGGGAGGAGAAGACCCAGTACTTC
CASGFGEEKTQYF
>.|TRBJ1-1|TRBV7-9|.
TGTGGGTCCGGGGGTATGAACACTGAAGCTTTCTTT
CGSGGMNTEAFF
>.|TRBJ1-5|TRBV4-1|.
TGCGCCAGCAGCCAAGGGGAGTGGCGGGGAAGTCAGCCCCAGCATTTT
CASSQGEWRGSQPQHF
>.|TRBJ1-5|TRBV28|.
TGTGCCAGCAGCCCAAGCAGGGGATTTGGCAATCAGCCCCAGCATTTT
CASSPSRGFGNQPQHF
>TRBD1|TRBJ1-1|TRBV28|.
TGTGCCAGCAGAATGAGGGGGCGCCAAGCTTTCTTT
CASRMRGRQAFF
>.|TRBJ2-5|TRBV7-3|.
TGTGCCAGCAGCTCAGAGGGGGACCTGCGGGAGACCCAGTACTTC
CASSSEGDLRETQYF
>TRBD1|TRBJ2-3|TRBV10-1|.
TGCGCCAGCAGTGAGGACAGGGGGGGAGATACGCAGTATTTT
CASSEDRGGDTQYF
>TRBD2|TRBJ2-3|TRBV29-1|.
TGCAGCGTTGAGAGGGGACTAGCGGGAAATACGCAGTATTTT
CSVERGLAGNTQYF
>.|TRBJ2-1|TRBV13|.
TGTGCCAGCAGCTCGGGGGGCCCGGGTGAGCAGTTCTTC
CASSSGGPGEQFF
>.|TRBJ2-1|TRBV9|.
TGTGCCAGCAGCGTAGCACTAGTGGGGAATGAGCAGTTCTTC
CASSVALVGNEQFF
>.|TRBJ2-3|TRBV30|.
TGTGCCGTATTAGTACTAAAGCGGACCACAGATACGCAGTATTTT
CAVLVLKRTTDTQYF
>TRBD1|TRBJ2-1|TRBV6-5|.
TGTGCCAGCAGCGATGGGACAGTTCAGTTCTTC
CASSDGTVQFF
>TRBD1|TRBJ2-2|TRBV6-5|.
TGTGCCAGCAGAGGATACAGGGGGAACACCGGGGAGCTGTTTTTT
CASRGYRGNTGELFF
>.|TRBJ2-3|TRBV4-1|.
TGCGCCAGCAGCTCGCGGGACCTAAACACAGATACGCAGTATTTT
CASSSRDLNTDTQYF
>.|TRBJ1-2|TRBV5-7|.
TGTGCCAGCAGCTTGACGGAAAGCGAGCCTAACTATGGCTACACCTTC
CASSLTESEPNYGYTF
>.|TRBJ1-2|TRBV29-1|.
TGCAGCGTTGCGACAGGCAACTACTATGGCTACACCTTC
CSVATGNYYGYTF
>TRBD1|TRBJ1-5|TRBV29-1|.
TGCAGCGTTACGACAGGGATGGATCAGCCCCAGCATTTT
CSVTTGMDQPQHF
>.|TRBJ2-2|TRBV15|.
TGTGCCACCAGCTCCGGGGGGCTAGCCGGGGAGCTGTTTTTT
CATSSGGLAGELFF
>TRBD1|TRBJ1-2|TRBV4-1|.
TGCGCCAGCAGCCAAGTCCTCCAGCGACAGGGGTCGGCGTCGGGCTATGGCTACACCTTC
CASSQVLQRQGSASGYGYTF
>.|TRBJ1-1|TRBV2|.
TGTGCCAGCCGGGATCGACGGACCATGAACACTGAAGCTTTCTTT
CASRDRRTMNTEAFF
>TRBD1|TRBJ1-3|TRBV18|.
TGTGCCAGCTCACCGATACAGGGGGAAGGAAACACCATATATTTT
CASSPIQGEGNTIYF
>.|TRBJ2-7|TRBV10-3|.
TGTGCCATCAGTGAAAGGGGCTACGAGCAGTACTTC
CAISERGYEQYF
>TRBD1|TRBJ2-3|TRBV2|.
TGTGCCAGCAGTCGAGGTACAGGGGCCACAGATACGCAGTATTTT
CASSRGTGATDTQYF
>TRBD1|TRBJ2-2|TRBV29-1|.
TGCAGCGTTCGGACAGGGAACACCGGGGAGCTGTTTTTT
CSVRTGNTGELFF
>.|TRBJ1-2|TRBV29-1|.
TGCAGCGTTGAGGATACAGGGAAGGGGTTATTATTTGGCTACACCTTC
CSVEDTGKGLLFGYTF
>TRBD1|TRBJ1-1|TRBV28|.
TGTGCCAGCGCGGGACAGGGAGAAGGGTACACTGAAGCTTTCTTT
CASAGQGEGYTEAFF
>.|TRBJ2-7|TRBV7-8|.
TGTGCCAGCAGCTTAGTTAGGCAGGGGGGACCCTACGAGCAGTACTTC
CASSLVRQGGPYEQYF
>.|TRBJ1-1|TRBV6-5|.
TGTGCCAGCAGTTCCCCGCGGACAGCGAACACTGAAGCTTTCTTT
CASSSPRTANTEAFF
>TRBD2|TRBJ2-7|TRBV4-1|.
TGCGCCAGCAGCATCCCCGGGGGGATCTACGAGCAGTACTTC
CASSIPGGIYEQYF
>TRBD1|TRBJ2-7|TRBV6-5|.
TGTGCCAGCAGTTACGGGACAGGGGAGCAGTACTTC
CASSYGTGEQYF
>.|TRBJ2-2|TRBV7-9|.
TGTGCCAGCAGCTTAGCGGGAGAGGCCGGGGAGCTGTTTTTT
CASSLAGEAGELFF
>.|TRBJ1-1|TRBV11-1|few
TGTGCCAGCAGCCCCGCTGGACAGTCTGAAGCTTTCTTT
CASSPAGQSEAFF
>.|TRBJ1-1|TRBV9|.
TGTGCCAGCAGCGTAGAACCCCGACAGAAGAACACTGAAGCTTTCTTT
CASSVEPRQKNTEAFF
>.|TRBJ2-1|TRBV6-5|.
TGTGCCAGCAGTCCCGCCGCCCGAGAATACAATGAGCAGTTCTTC
CASSPAAREYNEQFF
>.|TRBJ2-7|TRBV29-1|.
TGCAGCGTTGCGTTTAAACAGGGCTACGAGCAGTACTTC
CSVAFKQGYEQYF
>.|TRBJ1-1|TRBV4-1|few
TGCGCCAGCAGCCAAGCAACCCCAGTTGAAGCTTTCTTT
CASSQATPVEAFF
>.|TRBJ1-1|TRBV2|.
TGTGCCAGCAGTGTGAGGAACACTGAAGCTTTCTTT
CASSVRNTEAFF
>TRBD1|TRBJ2-1|TRBV29-1|.
TGCAGCCCGACACTAGGGGGCATCTACAATGAGCAGTTCTTC
CSPTLGGIYNEQFF
>.|TRBJ1-5|TRBV27|few
TGTGCCAGCAGTTTATCGGGGGGGTCGGGACAGCCCCAGCATTTT
CASSLSGGSGQPQHF
>.|TRBJ1-2|TRBV19|.
TGTGCCAGTAGTACGCAGGATTCTAACTATGGCTACACCTTC
CASSTQDSNYGYTF
>TRBD1|TRBJ1-1|TRBV5-1|.
TGCGCCAGCAGCCAGTACAGGGGAGAGGCTTTCTTT
CASSQYRGEAFF
>TRBD1|TRBJ1-1|TRBV4-1|.
TGCGCCAGCAGCCAAGATTTGGGCTGGCGGGGCAGGGGGCAAAAGCGGGGCACTGAAGCTTTCTTT
CASSQDLGWRGRGQKRGTEAFF
>.|TRBJ1-1|TRBV6-5|.
TGTGCCAGCAGTCTATCGACAGTGAACACTGAAGCTTTCTTT
CASSLSTVNTEAFF
>.|TRBJ1-6|TRBV6-5|.
TGTGCCAGCAGTTACATCAGTCAAAATTCACCCCTCCACTTT
CASSYISQNSPLHF
>TRBD1|TRBJ1-6|TRBV5-1|few
TGCGCCAGCAGCGACTTGGACAGGGGAAATTCACCCCTCCACTTT
CASSDLDRGNSPLHF
>.|TRBJ1-1|TRBV6-5|.
TGTGCCAGCAGTTACGGCAGGGGAACTGAAGCTTTCTTT
CASSYGRGTEAFF
>TRBD1|TRBJ1-2|TRBV6-5|.
TGTGCCAGCAGACCCGACAGGGGGATAAACTATGGCTACACCTTC
CASRPDRGINYGYTF
>TRBD1|TRBJ2-7|TRBV30|.
TGTGCCTGGGGAGACAGGGCCTACGAGCAGTACTTC
CAWGDRAYEQYF
>.|TRBJ1-1|TRBV27|few
TGTGCCAGCAGTTTGGAAGGGGGTGCGCAGGCTTTCTTT
CASSLEGGAQAFF
>.|TRBJ2-1|TRBV4-2|.
TGTGCCAGCAGCCAAAACCTTCGGGGGTCGTCCTACAATGAGCAGTTCTTC
CASSQNLRGSSYNEQFF
>.|TRBJ1-4|TRBV25-1|.
TGTGCCAGCAGTGAAACTCTCTCTAATGAAAAACTGTTTTTT
CASSETLSNEKLFF